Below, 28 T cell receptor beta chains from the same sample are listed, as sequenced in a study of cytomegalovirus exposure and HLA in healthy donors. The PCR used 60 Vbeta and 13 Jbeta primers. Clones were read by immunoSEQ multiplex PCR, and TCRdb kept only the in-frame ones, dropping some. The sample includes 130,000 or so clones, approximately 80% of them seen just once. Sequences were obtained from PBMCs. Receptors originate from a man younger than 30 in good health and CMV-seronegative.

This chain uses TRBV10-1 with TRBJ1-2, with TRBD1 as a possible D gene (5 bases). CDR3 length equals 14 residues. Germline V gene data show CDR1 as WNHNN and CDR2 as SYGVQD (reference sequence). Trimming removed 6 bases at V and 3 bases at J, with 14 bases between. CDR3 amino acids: CASSVAGMDYGYTF. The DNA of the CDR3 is TGCGCCAGCAGCGTTGCAGGGATGGACTATGGCTACACCTTC.

The CDR3 nucleotides are TGTGCCAGCAGCTCCGCAGGACAGGGGTTACACTATGGCTACACCTTC. Translating gives CASSSAGQGLHYGYTF. The rearrangement joins TRBV7-9 to TRBJ1-2, with 9 bases that match TRBD1. Trimming cost V 4 bases and J 3 bases; bases outside gene matches: 9. The CDR3 sequence is 16 residues long. Germline V gene sequence: CDR1 SEHNR, CDR2 FQNEAQ (reference sequence).

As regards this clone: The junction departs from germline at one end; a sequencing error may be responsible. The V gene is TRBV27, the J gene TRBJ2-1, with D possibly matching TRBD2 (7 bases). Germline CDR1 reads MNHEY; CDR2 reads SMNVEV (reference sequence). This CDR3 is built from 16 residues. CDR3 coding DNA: TGTGCCAGCACCTTGACTCCCGAGGGGGACTACAGTGAGCAGTTCTTC. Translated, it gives CASTLTPEGDYSEQFF.

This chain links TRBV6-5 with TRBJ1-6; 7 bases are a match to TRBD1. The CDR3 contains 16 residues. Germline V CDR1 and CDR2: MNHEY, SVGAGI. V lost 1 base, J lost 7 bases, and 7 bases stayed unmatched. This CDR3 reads CASSYFPQGLNSPLHF. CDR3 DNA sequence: TGTGCCAGCAGTTACTTTCCACAGGGGCTGAATTCACCCCTCCACTTT.

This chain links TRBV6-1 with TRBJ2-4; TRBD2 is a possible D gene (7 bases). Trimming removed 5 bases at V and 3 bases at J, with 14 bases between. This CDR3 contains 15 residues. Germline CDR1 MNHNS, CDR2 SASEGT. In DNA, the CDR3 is TGTGCCAGCAGTCGCGGGGGCCAGTTCAAAAACATTCAGTACTTC. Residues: CASSRGGQFKNIQYF.

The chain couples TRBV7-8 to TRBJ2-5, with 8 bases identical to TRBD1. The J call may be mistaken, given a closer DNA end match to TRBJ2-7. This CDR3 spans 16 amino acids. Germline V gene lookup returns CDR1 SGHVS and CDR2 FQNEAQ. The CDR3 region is CASSLLDRASTYEQYF. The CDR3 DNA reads TGTGCCAGCAGCTTACTGGACAGGGCAAGTACCTACGAGCAGTACTTC.

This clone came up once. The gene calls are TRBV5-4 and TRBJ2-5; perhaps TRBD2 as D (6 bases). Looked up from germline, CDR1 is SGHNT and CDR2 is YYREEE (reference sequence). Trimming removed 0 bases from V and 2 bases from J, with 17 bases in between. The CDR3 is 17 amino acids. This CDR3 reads CASSLGARARGQETQYF. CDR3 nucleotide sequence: TGTGCCAGCAGCTTGGGGGCCAGGGCGCGGGGTCAAGAGACCCAGTACTTC.

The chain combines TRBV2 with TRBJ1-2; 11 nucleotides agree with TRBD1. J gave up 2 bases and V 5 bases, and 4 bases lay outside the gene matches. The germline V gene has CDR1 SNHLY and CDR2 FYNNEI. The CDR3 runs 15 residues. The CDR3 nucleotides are TGTGCCAGCAGTCCCGGGACAGGGGGAAACTATGGCTACACCTTC. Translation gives CASSPGTGGNYGYTF.

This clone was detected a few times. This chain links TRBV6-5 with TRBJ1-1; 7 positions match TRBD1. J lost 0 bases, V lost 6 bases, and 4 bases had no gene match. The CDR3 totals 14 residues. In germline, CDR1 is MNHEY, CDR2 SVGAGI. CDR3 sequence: CASSRDSMNTEAFF. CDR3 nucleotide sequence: TGTGCCAGCAGCCGGGACAGCATGAACACTGAAGCTTTCTTT.

The DNA for the CDR3 is TGTGCCAGCGCGGCTTGGAGTATGAACACTGAAGCTTTCTTT. Amino acid sequence: CASAAWSMNTEAFF. The chain links TRBV25-1 to TRBJ1-1; D not resolved. Germline V gene data show CDR1 as MGHDK and CDR2 as SYGVNS. The CDR3 length is 14 residues. V lost 8 bases, J lost 0 bases, and 13 bases lay in between.

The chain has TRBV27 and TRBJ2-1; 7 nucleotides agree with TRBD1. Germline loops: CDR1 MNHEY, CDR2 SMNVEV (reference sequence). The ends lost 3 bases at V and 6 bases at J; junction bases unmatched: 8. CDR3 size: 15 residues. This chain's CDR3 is CASSFMTGSLNEQFF. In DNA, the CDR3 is TGTGCCAGCAGTTTCATGACAGGGTCTCTCAATGAGCAGTTCTTC.

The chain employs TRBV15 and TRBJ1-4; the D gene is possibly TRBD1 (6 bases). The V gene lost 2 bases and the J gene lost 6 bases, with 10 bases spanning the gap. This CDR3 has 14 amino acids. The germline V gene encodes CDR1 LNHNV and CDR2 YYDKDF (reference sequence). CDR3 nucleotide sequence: TGTGCCACCAGCAGACGGCCAGGGGATGAAAAACTGTTTTTT. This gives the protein CATSRRPGDEKLFF.

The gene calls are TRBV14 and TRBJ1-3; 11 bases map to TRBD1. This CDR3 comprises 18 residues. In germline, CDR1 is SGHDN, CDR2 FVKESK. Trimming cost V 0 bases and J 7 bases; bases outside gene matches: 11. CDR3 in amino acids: CASSQDLRTGGFLNTIYF. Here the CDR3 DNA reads TGTGCCAGCAGCCAAGATCTAAGGACAGGGGGCTTTTTGAACACCATATATTTT.

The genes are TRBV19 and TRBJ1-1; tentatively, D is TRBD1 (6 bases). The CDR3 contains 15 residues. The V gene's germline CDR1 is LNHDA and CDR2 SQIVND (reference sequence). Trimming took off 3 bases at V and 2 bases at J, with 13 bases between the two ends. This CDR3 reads CASSMGLRGNTEAFF. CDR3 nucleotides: TGTGCCAGTAGTATGGGTCTCAGGGGAAACACTGAAGCTTTCTTT.

The DNA for the CDR3 is TGTGCCAGCAGGGAGCGGGGGACACAAGAGACCCAGTACTTC. Translation: CASRERGTQETQYF. The chain links TRBV2 to TRBJ2-5; 8 nucleotides agree with TRBD2. V was pared by 6 bases and J by 2 bases, with 5 bases of the junction left unmatched. The CDR3 extends over 14 amino acids. CDR1 is SNHLY and CDR2 is FYNNEI in the germline V gene.

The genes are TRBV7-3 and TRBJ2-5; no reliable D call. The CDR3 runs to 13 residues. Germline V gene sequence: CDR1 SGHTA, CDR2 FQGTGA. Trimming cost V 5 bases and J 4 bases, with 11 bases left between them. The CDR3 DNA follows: TGTGCCAGCAGCCTTACATCGCTAGAGACCCAGTACTTC. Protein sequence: CASSLTSLETQYF.

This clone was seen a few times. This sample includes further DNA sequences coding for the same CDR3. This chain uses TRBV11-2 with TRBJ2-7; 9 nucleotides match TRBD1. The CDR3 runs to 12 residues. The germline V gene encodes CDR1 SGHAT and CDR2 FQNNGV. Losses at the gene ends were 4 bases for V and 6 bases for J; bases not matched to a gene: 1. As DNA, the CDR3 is TGTGCCAGCAGCTCGGACAGGGGCGAGCAGTACTTC. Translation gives CASSSDRGEQYF.

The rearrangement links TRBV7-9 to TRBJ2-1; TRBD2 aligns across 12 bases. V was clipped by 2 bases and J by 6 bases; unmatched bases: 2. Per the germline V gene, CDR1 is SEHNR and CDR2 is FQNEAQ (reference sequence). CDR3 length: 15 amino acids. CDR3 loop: CASSLMTSGGNEQFF. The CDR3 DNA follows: TGTGCCAGCAGCTTAATGACTAGCGGGGGCAATGAGCAGTTCTTC. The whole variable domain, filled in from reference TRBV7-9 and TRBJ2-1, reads DTGVSQNPRHKITKRGQNVTFRCDPISEHNRLYWYRQTLGQGPEFLTYFQNEAQLEKSRLLSDRFSAERPKGSFSTLEIQRTEQGDSAMYLCASSLMTSGGNEQFFGPGTRLTVL.

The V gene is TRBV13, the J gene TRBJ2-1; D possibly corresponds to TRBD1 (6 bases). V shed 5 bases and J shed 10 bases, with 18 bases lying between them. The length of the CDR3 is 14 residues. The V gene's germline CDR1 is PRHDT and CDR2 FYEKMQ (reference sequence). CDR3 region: CASSLIPGDEEQFF. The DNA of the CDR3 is TGTGCCAGCAGCCTCATACCAGGGGATGAGGAGCAGTTCTTC. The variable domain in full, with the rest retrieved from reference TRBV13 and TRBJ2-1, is AAGVIQSPRHLIKEKRETATLKCYPIPRHDTVYWYQQGPGQDPQFLISFYEKMQSDKGSIPDRFSAQQFSDYHSELNMSSLELGDSALYFCASSLIPGDEEQFFGPGTRLTVL.

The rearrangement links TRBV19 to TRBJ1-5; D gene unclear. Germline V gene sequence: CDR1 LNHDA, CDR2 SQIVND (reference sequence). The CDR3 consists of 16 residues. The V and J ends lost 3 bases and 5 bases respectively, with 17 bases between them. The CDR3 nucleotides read TGTGCCAGTAGTATCCTACCCTACCCCACCGATCAGCCCCAGCATTTT. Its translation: CASSILPYPTDQPQHF.

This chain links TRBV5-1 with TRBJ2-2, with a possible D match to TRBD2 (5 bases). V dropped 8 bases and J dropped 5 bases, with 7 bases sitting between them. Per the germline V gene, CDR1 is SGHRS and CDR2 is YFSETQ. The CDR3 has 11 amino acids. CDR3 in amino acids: CASRGTGELFF. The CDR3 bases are TGCGCCAGTCGGGGTACCGGGGAGCTGTTTTTT.

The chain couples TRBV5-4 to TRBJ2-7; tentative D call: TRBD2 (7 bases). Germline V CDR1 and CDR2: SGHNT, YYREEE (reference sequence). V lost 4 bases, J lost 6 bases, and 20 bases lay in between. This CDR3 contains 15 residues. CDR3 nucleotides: TGTGCCAGCAGCCGTGGCGGGGGCATCGAACGCGAGCAGTACTTC. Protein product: CASSRGGGIEREQYF.

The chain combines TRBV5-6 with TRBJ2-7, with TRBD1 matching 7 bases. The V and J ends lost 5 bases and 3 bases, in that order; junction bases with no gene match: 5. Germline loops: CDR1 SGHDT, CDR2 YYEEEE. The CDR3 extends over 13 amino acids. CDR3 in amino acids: CASRSGTDYEQYF. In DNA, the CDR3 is TGTGCCAGCAGGTCCGGGACAGACTACGAGCAGTACTTC.

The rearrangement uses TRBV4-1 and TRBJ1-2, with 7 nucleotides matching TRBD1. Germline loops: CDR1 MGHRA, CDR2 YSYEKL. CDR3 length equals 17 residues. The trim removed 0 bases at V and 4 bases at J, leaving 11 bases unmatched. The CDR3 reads CASSQEGENRGFYGYTF. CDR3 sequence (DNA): TGCGCCAGCAGCCAAGAGGGGGAGAACAGGGGATTCTATGGCTACACCTTC.

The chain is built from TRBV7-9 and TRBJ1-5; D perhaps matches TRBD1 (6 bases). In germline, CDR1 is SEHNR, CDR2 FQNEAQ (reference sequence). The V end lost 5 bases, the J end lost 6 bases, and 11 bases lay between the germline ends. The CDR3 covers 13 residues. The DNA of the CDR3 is TGTGCCAGCAGCCCAGGGACATTTCAGCCCCAGCATTTT. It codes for CASSPGTFQPQHF.

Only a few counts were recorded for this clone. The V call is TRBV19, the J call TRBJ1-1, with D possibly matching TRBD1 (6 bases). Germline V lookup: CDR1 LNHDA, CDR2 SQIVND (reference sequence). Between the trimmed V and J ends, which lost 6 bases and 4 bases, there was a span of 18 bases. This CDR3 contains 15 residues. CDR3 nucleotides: TGTGCCAGTAGCCTAACCCAGGGGCGCGGCACTGAAGCTTTCTTT. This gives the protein CASSLTQGRGTEAFF. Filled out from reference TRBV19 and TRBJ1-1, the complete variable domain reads DGGITQSPKYLFRKEGQNVTLSCEQNLNHDAMYWYRQDPGQGLRLIYYSQIVNDFQKGDIAEGYSVSREKKESFPLTVTSAQKNPTAFYLCASSLTQGRGTEAFFGQGTRLTVV.

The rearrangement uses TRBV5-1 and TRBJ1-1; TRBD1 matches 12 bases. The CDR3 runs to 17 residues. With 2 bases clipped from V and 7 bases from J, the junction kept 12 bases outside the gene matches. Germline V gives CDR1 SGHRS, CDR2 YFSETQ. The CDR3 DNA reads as TGCGCCAGCAGCTTCCTACCGCCGGGGACAGGGGGCATTGAAGCTTTCTTT. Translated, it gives CASSFLPPGTGGIEAFF. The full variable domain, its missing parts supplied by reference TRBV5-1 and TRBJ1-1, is KAGVTQTPRYLIKTRGQQVTLSCSPISGHRSVSWYQQTPGQGLQFLFEYFSETQRNKGNFPGRFSGRQFSNSRSEMNVSTLELGDSALYLCASSFLPPGTGGIEAFFGQGTRLTVV.

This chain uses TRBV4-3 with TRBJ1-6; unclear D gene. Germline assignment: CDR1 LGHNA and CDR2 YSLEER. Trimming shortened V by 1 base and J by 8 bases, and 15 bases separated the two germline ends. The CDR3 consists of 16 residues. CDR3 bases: TGCGCCAGCAGCCAAGCTTCCGGGATCTCGGATTCACCCCTCCACTTT. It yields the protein CASSQASGISDSPLHF.